This is a list of T cell receptor beta chains from one sample in a study of T cell repertoires in cytomegalovirus infection. From the reads, TCRdb called clonotypes with MiXCR, one entry per CDR3 protein. This table holds roughly 920,000 distinct CDR3 sequences, approximately 30% found once. The antigens for these receptors are not known. Sample: cultured CD8+ T cells from PBMCs, taken from culture after CMV antigen stimulation. The source of these receptors is a human donor in good health (CMV status not recorded). Some clones in this sample may be carry-over from other donors' samples. The CDR3 runs from the conserved cysteine through the conserved F or W. Fields, in order: V gene, J gene, clone size, D gene, CDR3 protein, CDR3 DNA. The D gene is left open where the match is weak. The size field is filled for only some rows; it gives once, few, many or a size class.

V gene: TRBV10-3; J gene: TRBJ2-3; clone size: .; D gene: .; CDR3 protein: CAISAVKSSDTQYF; CDR3 DNA: TGTGCCATCAGCGCTGTAAAATCTTCAGATACGCAGTATTTT
V gene: TRBV7-2; J gene: TRBJ2-1; clone size: many; D gene: .; CDR3 protein: CASSLRESSYNEQFF; CDR3 DNA: TGTGCCAGCAGCTTAAGGGAGAGCTCCTACAATGAGCAGTTCTTC
V gene: TRBV14; J gene: TRBJ2-7; clone size: .; D gene: .; CDR3 protein: CASSQTEMYEQYF; CDR3 DNA: TGTGCCAGCAGCCAAACGGAGATGTACGAGCAGTACTTC
V gene: TRBV27; J gene: TRBJ1-5; clone size: once; D gene: TRBD1; CDR3 protein: CASILSGTGYQPQHF; CDR3 DNA: TGTGCCAGCATTTTATCGGGGACAGGTTATCAGCCCCAGCATTTT
V gene: TRBV20-1; J gene: TRBJ1-6; clone size: .; D gene: .; CDR3 protein: CSARDGSNYSPLHF; CDR3 DNA: TGCAGTGCTAGAGATGGGTCAAACTATTCACCCCTCCACTTT
V gene: TRBV5-5; J gene: TRBJ1-5; clone size: .; D gene: .; CDR3 protein: CASSEFGGLNQPQHF; CDR3 DNA: TGTGCCAGCAGCGAATTCGGGGGACTCAATCAGCCCCAGCATTTT
V gene: TRBV12-3/TRBV12-4; J gene: TRBJ1-5; clone size: few; D gene: .; CDR3 protein: CASSLPGREDQPQHF; CDR3 DNA: TGTGCCAGCAGTTTACCGGGCAGGGAGGATCAGCCCCAGCATTTT
V gene: TRBV15; J gene: TRBJ1-1; clone size: few; D gene: .; CDR3 protein: CATSTRELNTEAFF; CDR3 DNA: TGTGCCACCAGCACAAGGGAGCTGAACACTGAAGCTTTCTTT
V gene: TRBV7-8; J gene: TRBJ2-3; clone size: .; D gene: .; CDR3 protein: CASSSLTGDLTDTQYF; CDR3 DNA: TGTGCCAGCAGCTCTCTGACAGGTGATTTGACAGATACGCAGTATTTT
V gene: TRBV11-2; J gene: TRBJ2-5; clone size: few; D gene: .; CDR3 protein: CASSSDSTETQYF; CDR3 DNA: TGTGCCAGCAGCTCCGACAGTACCGAGACCCAGTACTTC
V gene: TRBV6-1; J gene: TRBJ2-1; clone size: .; D gene: .; CDR3 protein: CASSETDPDNEQFF; CDR3 DNA: TGTGCCAGCAGTGAGACGGACCCCGACAATGAGCAGTTCTTC
V gene: TRBV20-1; J gene: TRBJ2-1; clone size: .; D gene: .; CDR3 protein: CSARGAGASYNEQFF; CDR3 DNA: TGCAGTGCTAGAGGGGCAGGGGCAAGCTACAATGAGCAGTTCTTC
V gene: TRBV6-6; J gene: TRBJ1-6; clone size: .; D gene: TRBD1; CDR3 protein: CASSLGQGPNSPLHF; CDR3 DNA: TGTGCCAGCAGTTTGGGACAGGGGCCTAATTCACCCCTCCACTTT
V gene: TRBV12-3/TRBV12-4; J gene: TRBJ1-5; clone size: .; D gene: .; CDR3 protein: CASSSTDYSNQPQHF; CDR3 DNA: TGTGCCAGCAGTTCGACAGACTATAGCAATCAGCCCCAGCATTTT
V gene: TRBV11-2; J gene: TRBJ1-1; clone size: .; D gene: .; CDR3 protein: CASSFSRYAGLHTEAFF; CDR3 DNA: TGTGCCAGCAGCTTTTCCAGGTACGCGGGCTTGCACACTGAAGCTTTCTTT
V gene: TRBV4-3; J gene: TRBJ1-3; clone size: few; D gene: .; CDR3 protein: CASSQDPGDTIYF; CDR3 DNA: TGCGCCAGCAGCCAAGATCCGGGGGACACCATATATTTT
V gene: TRBV9; J gene: TRBJ2-3; clone size: .; D gene: .; CDR3 protein: CASSVDGTSTDTQYF; CDR3 DNA: TGTGCCAGCAGCGTAGATGGGACAAGCACAGATACGCAGTATTTT
V gene: TRBV2; J gene: TRBJ1-5; clone size: few; D gene: .; CDR3 protein: CASSEVDGREGRQPQHF; CDR3 DNA: TGTGCCAGCAGTGAAGTTGACGGCAGGGAGGGGAGACAGCCCCAGCATTTT
V gene: TRBV10-1; J gene: TRBJ1-1; clone size: few; D gene: .; CDR3 protein: CASKDKNTEAFF; CDR3 DNA: TGCGCCAGCAAGGACAAGAACACTGAAGCTTTCTTT
V gene: TRBV7-6; J gene: TRBJ1-1; clone size: .; D gene: .; CDR3 protein: CASSLGGGDEAFF; CDR3 DNA: TGTGCCAGCAGCTTAGGGGGAGGGGATGAAGCTTTCTTT
V gene: TRBV4-1; J gene: TRBJ1-2; clone size: few; D gene: TRBD1; CDR3 protein: CASSQPGTEAYGYTF; CDR3 DNA: TGCGCCAGCAGCCAGCCCGGGACAGAAGCATATGGCTACACCTTC
V gene: TRBV6-8; J gene: TRBJ1-2; clone size: .; D gene: .; CDR3 protein: CASSYRGGNYGYTF; CDR3 DNA: TGTGCCAGCAGTTACAGGGGGGGTAACTATGGCTACACCTTC
V gene: TRBV27; J gene: TRBJ1-1; clone size: few; D gene: .; CDR3 protein: CASSSPRDILNTEAFF; CDR3 DNA: TGTGCCAGCAGTTCTCCGCGGGACATCTTGAACACTGAAGCTTTCTTT
V gene: TRBV4-1; J gene: TRBJ1-1; clone size: .; D gene: .; CDR3 protein: CASSQGPGMNTEAFF; CDR3 DNA: TGCGCCAGCAGCCAAGGCCCCGGCATGAACACTGAAGCTTTCTTT
V gene: TRBV7-9; J gene: TRBJ2-1; clone size: .; D gene: .; CDR3 protein: CASSRVGYNNEQFF; CDR3 DNA: TGTGCCAGCTCTCGGGTGGGCTATAACAATGAGCAGTTCTTC
V gene: TRBV6-6; J gene: TRBJ1-2; clone size: .; D gene: TRBD1; CDR3 protein: CASNKDRAGGNYGYTF; CDR3 DNA: TGTGCCAGCAACAAGGACAGGGCCGGGGGCAACTATGGCTACACCTTC
V gene: TRBV25-1; J gene: TRBJ1-2; clone size: few; D gene: .; CDR3 protein: CASSGTRMYGYTF; CDR3 DNA: TGTGCCAGCAGTGGAACCAGGATGTATGGCTACACCTTC
V gene: TRBV12-3/TRBV12-4; J gene: TRBJ1-2; clone size: few; D gene: TRBD1; CDR3 protein: CASRATGTDGDYGYTF; CDR3 DNA: TGTGCCAGCAGGGCGACAGGGACGGACGGGGACTATGGCTACACCTTC
V gene: TRBV27; J gene: TRBJ2-1; clone size: many; D gene: .; CDR3 protein: CASSLLNEQFF; CDR3 DNA: TGTGCCAGCAGCTTACTTAATGAGCAGTTCTTC
V gene: TRBV7-9; J gene: TRBJ2-1; clone size: .; D gene: .; CDR3 protein: CASSLVGLDNNEQFF; CDR3 DNA: TGTGCCAGCAGCTTGGTTGGCCTGGACAACAATGAGCAGTTCTTC
V gene: TRBV4-1; J gene: TRBJ2-2; clone size: few; D gene: .; CDR3 protein: CASSQGIGLRPTGELFF; CDR3 DNA: TGCGCCAGCAGCCAAGGCATCGGGCTTCGTCCCACCGGGGAGCTGTTTTTT
V gene: TRBV12-3/TRBV12-4; J gene: TRBJ1-2; clone size: few; D gene: .; CDR3 protein: CASQGPPVYYGYTF; CDR3 DNA: TGTGCCAGCCAGGGCCCCCCCGTCTACTATGGCTACACCTTC
V gene: TRBV19; J gene: TRBJ2-1; clone size: .; D gene: TRBD2; CDR3 protein: CASKEISGGLSYNEQFF; CDR3 DNA: TGTGCCAGTAAAGAGATCAGCGGGGGGCTCTCCTACAATGAGCAGTTCTTC